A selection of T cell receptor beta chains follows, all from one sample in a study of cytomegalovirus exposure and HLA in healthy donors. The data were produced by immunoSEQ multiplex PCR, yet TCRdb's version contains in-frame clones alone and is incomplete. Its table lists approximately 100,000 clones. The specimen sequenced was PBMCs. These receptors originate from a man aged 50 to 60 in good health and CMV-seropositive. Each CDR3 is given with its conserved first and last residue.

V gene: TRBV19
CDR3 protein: CASSIADGALSGNTIYF

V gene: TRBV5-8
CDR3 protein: CASSPDRRGYTF

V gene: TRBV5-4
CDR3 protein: CASSRGLAGGQETQYF

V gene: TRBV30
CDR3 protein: CACTGWAEAFF

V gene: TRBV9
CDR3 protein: CASSARYLDYGYTF

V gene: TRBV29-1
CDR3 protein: CSVSGGPGLAGEETQYF

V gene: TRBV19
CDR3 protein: CASSIDNRGYGYGYTF

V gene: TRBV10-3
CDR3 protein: CAINSGTSDEQFF

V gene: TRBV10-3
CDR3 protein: CAISDGTGPNEQFF

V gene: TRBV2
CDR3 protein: CASKRQGFFTDTQYF

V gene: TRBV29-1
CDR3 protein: CSVGQGEGQPQHF

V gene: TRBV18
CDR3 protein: CASSPPGQGGNTEAFF

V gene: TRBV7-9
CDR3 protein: CASNSRAGGGNTEAFF

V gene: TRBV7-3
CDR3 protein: CASSSTGQGPYNEQFF

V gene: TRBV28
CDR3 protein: CATQIGQAYEQYF

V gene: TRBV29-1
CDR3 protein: CSVEVRTDGTQYF

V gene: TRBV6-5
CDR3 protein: CASSRQGQGQPQHF

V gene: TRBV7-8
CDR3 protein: CASSVQAGYYNEQFF

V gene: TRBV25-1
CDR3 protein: CASTWTGSNYGYTF

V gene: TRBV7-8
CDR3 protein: CASSFSRGNYEQYF

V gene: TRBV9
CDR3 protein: CASSISPTGGSSPLHF

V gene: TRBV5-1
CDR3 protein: CASTTGGSTEAFF

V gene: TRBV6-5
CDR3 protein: CASSYSGGRGSQPQHF

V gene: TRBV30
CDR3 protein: CAWSSSGRYEQFF

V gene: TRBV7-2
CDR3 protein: CASSLVGLAGELFF

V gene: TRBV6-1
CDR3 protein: CASGGVGASYEQYF

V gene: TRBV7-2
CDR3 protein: CASSLWQRTGELFF

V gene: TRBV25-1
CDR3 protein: CASSWTGDGYTF